Each of the 23 T cell receptor beta chains below was sequenced from the same sample in a study of T cells in women clearing cervical HPV infection. The table came from immunoSEQ multiplex PCR; TCRdb's copy has only in-frame clones and leaves some out. Its listing shows over 10,000 clones. The specimen sequenced was blood buffy coat. The receptor source for this set is a woman aged 18-69 years with a cervical HPV16 infection that either progressed to CIN3+ or cleared (not recorded which).

About this clone itself: The read ends 3 residues shy of where the CDR3 ends; the end is completed using the germline J gene. The rearrangement links TRBV5-1 to TRBJ2-7; TRBD2 might be the D (6 bases). The CDR3 loop spans 16 amino acids. The germline gives CDR1 SGHRS, CDR2 YFSETQ. Trimming took off 5 bases at V and 2 bases at J, with 20 bases between the two ends. CDR3: CASRSGVEVRTYEQYF. CDR3 DNA, as far as it was read: TGCGCCAGCAGGTCGGGGGTGGAGGTCCGAACCTACGAG.

Details on this clone: Read data end 3 residues before the CDR3 end; the end is taken from the germline J gene. This chain joins TRBV27 and TRBJ2-7; D is undetermined. This CDR3 comprises 15 residues. The germline V and J ends were trimmed by 5 bases and 5 bases, with 19 bases remaining between them. Germline-derived CDR1 and CDR2 are MNHEY and SMNVEV (reference sequence). The CDR3 region is CASSDSGSRLHEQYF. The CDR3 DNA, read in part, is TGTGCCAGCAGTGACTCGGGTTCCAGACTCCACGAG.

Notes on this clone: The read terminates 3 residues before the CDR3 end, so the remaining end is supplied by the germline J gene. The J gene is TRBJ2-1, the V gene TRBV27; possibly TRBD2 for D (5 bases). CDR1 is MNHEY and CDR2 is SMNVEV in the germline V gene (reference sequence). The length of the CDR3 is 14 residues. Trimming stripped 1 base from V and 5 bases from J, with 9 bases between. The CDR3 loop reads CASSLYPADNEQFF. The CDR3 DNA, read in part, is TGTGCCAGCAGTTTATATCCAGCGGACAATGAG.

Comments on this clone: The read terminates 3 residues before the CDR3 end, so the remaining end is supplied by the germline J gene. V usage is TRBV12-3 or TRBV12-4 and J usage is TRBJ2-7; 7 bases map to TRBD2. The CDR3 has 13 residues. Unmatched junction bases numbered 10, after V lost 8 bases and J lost 6 bases. CDR3 protein: CASGAIAGGEQYF. The CDR3 bases that were read are TGTGCCAGCGGAGCGATAGCGGGTGGCGAG.

To note about this clone: The read ends 3 residues early relative to the CDR3; the germline J gene fills the gap. The J gene is TRBJ2-5, the V gene TRBV11-3; D possibly corresponds to TRBD1 (6 bases). Trimming took 5 bases from V and 1 from J, leaving 11 bases between them. Germline V gene sequence: CDR1 SGHNT, CDR2 YENEEA. The CDR3 contains 14 residues. The part of the CDR3 DNA that was read is TGTGCCAGCAGCATCAGGGGTTCCCAAGAGACC. This encodes CASSIRGSQET. The CDR3, in full, reads CASSIRGSQETQYF.

About this clone itself: The read finishes 3 residues shy of the CDR3 end, and the germline J gene is used to complete it. The rearrangement uses TRBV20-1 and TRBJ2-3, with TRBD2 matching 7 bases. CDR3 size: 16 residues. V gave up 6 bases and J gave up 4 bases; unmatched junction bases: 16. Germline assignment: CDR1 DFQATT and CDR2 SNEGSKA (reference sequence). Partial CDR3 DNA: TGCAGTGCATACGGGGGGACCGGAGCATTGGCAGATACG. Protein: CSAYGGTGALADT. In full, the CDR3 is CSAYGGTGALADTQYF.

The CDR3 DNA, read in part, is TGTGCCTGGGCCGCGGGGACTCGTGGAAACACC. Translation gives CAWAAGTRGNT. The entire CDR3 protein is CAWAAGTRGNTIYF. V usage is TRBV30 and J usage is TRBJ1-3; D is perhaps TRBD1 (5 bases). The read comes to an end 3 residues before the CDR3 does, leaving the germline J gene to fill in the end. Per germline, CDR1 GTSNPN and CDR2 SVGIG (reference sequence). The CDR3 loop spans 14 amino acids. V lost 5 bases to trimming and J lost 3 bases, with 14 bases between them.

Measured by frequency, this clone is medium-sized. The CDR3 is CAWSEDRVLNEQFF. CDR3 bases read: TGTGCCTGGAGTGAGGACAGGGTATTGAATGAG. The chain links TRBV30 to TRBJ2-1; TRBD1 agrees at 8 bases. The read halts 3 residues ahead of the CDR3 end, with the missing end drawn from the germline J gene. There are 14 residues in the CDR3. After removal of 1 base from V and 7 bases from J, the junction contained 6 bases not matched to a gene. Germline CDR1 is GTSNPN and CDR2 is SVGIG (reference sequence).

On this clone: Read coverage stops 3 residues before the CDR3 terminus; the germline J gene supplies the remainder. The chain uses TRBV4-1 and TRBJ1-3; D might be TRBD1 (6 bases). CDR1 MGHRA and CDR2 YSYEKL come from the germline V gene. V was clipped by 3 bases and J by 0 bases, with 15 bases between them. The CDR3 has 17 residues. CDR3 DNA (partial): TGCGCCAGCAGCCAGGATACAGGGAGAAACTCTGGAAACACC. This codes for CASSQDTGRNSGNT. The CDR3, in full, reads CASSQDTGRNSGNTIYF.

Comment on this clone: The observed sequence ends 3 residues before the CDR3 terminus, with the missing tail filled in from the germline J gene. J is TRBJ1-2 and V is TRBV18; tentatively, D is TRBD1 (5 bases). CDR3 length: 15 residues. Germline V gene sequence: CDR1 KGHSH, CDR2 LQKENI. The sequenced part of the CDR3 DNA is TGTGCCAGCTCACCTGCGGGACTAGCCAAAAACATC. As protein: CASSPAGLAKNI. From start to end, the CDR3 is CASSPAGLAKNIYTF. The full variable domain, completed using reference TRBV18 and TRBJ1-2, is NAGVMQNPRHLVRRRGQEARLRCSPMKGHSHVYWYRQLPEEGLKFMVYLQKENIIDESGMPKERFSAEFPKEGPSILRIQQVVRGDSAAYFCASSPAGLAKNIYTFGSGTRLTVV.

The CDR3 here is CASSLTSGGAGDTQYF. The sequenced part of the CDR3 DNA is TGTGCCAGCAGCTTAACTAGCGGGGGGGCTGGGGATACG. The gene calls are TRBV7-3 and TRBJ2-3; TRBD2 matches 11 bases. The read terminates 3 residues before the CDR3 end, so the remaining end is supplied by the germline J gene. J lost 6 bases, V lost 0 bases, and 5 bases had no gene match. CDR3 length: 16 residues. Per germline, CDR1 SGHTA and CDR2 FQGTGA.

The CDR3 region is CASSGEYTDTQYF. The sequenced part of the CDR3 DNA is TGTGCCAGCTCCGGTGAATACACAGATACG. The J gene is TRBJ2-3, the V gene TRBV11-1; no clear D. The CDR3 goes on 3 residues after the read ends, and that part is filled in from the germline J gene. The CDR3 loop spans 13 amino acids. The V gene lost 8 bases and the J gene lost 2 bases, with 11 bases spanning the gap. Germline assignment: CDR1 SGHAT and CDR2 FQDESV (reference sequence).

Concerning this clone itself: The read stops 3 residues short of the end of the CDR3; the missing end is completed from the germline J gene. V and J are TRBV5-4 and TRBJ2-5; 8 nucleotides match TRBD2. Per germline, CDR1 SGHNT and CDR2 YYREEE (reference sequence). There are 16 residues in the CDR3. V lost 0 bases, J lost 2 bases, and 6 bases stayed unmatched. CDR3 in amino acids: CASSLGGRGVQETQYF. CDR3 bases read: TGTGCCAGCAGCTTGGGGGGGCGGGGGGTACAAGAGACC.

Regarding this clone: The sequence runs out 3 residues before the end of the CDR3; the remainder is reconstructed from the germline J gene. V and J are TRBV9 and TRBJ2-3; TRBD2 matches at 8 bases. This CDR3 has 16 amino acids. The germline V gene encodes CDR1 SGDLS and CDR2 YYNGEE. Germline trimming cut 6 bases from V and 0 bases from J; bases unmatched to any gene: 9. The CDR3 here is CASTPELAASTDTQYF. CDR3 DNA, as far as it was read: TGTGCCAGCACCCCTGAACTAGCGGCCAGCACAGATACG.

Remarks on this clone: The CDR3 goes on 3 residues after the read ends, and that part is filled in from the germline J gene. This chain uses TRBV7-6 with TRBJ2-5; tentative D call: TRBD2 (6 bases). The V gene lost 5 bases and the J gene lost 5 bases, with 21 bases spanning the gap. The CDR3 totals 16 residues. The germline CDR1 and CDR2 sequences are SGHVS and FNYEAQ. The CDR3 protein is CASSQGREVRGETQYF. Incomplete CDR3 DNA: TGTGCCAGCAGCCAAGGGCGGGAAGTCCGGGGGGAGACC.

Note on this clone: Coverage ceases 3 residues before the CDR3 finishes, and the germline J gene fills in the end. The chain joins TRBV28 to TRBJ2-7, with a tentative D call TRBD1 (6 bases). The CDR3 loop spans 12 amino acids. Germline V gene sequence: CDR1 MDHEN, CDR2 SYDVKM. The germline V and J ends were trimmed by 2 bases and 5 bases, with 7 bases remaining between them. The part of the CDR3 DNA that was read is TGTGCCAGCAGTTTACCAGGGGACGAG. This translates into CASSLPGDE. The full CDR3 sequence reads CASSLPGDEQYF.

Of note for this clone: The read ends 3 residues early relative to the CDR3; the germline J gene fills the gap. The chain is built from TRBV2 and TRBJ1-2; a possible D gene is TRBD1 (6 bases). CDR1 is SNHLY, CDR2 FYNNEI, per germline. This CDR3 is built from 13 residues. Trimming removed 2 bases from V and 5 bases from J, with 9 bases in between. CDR3 amino acids: CASSERQGYGYTF. The sequenced part of the CDR3 DNA is TGTGCCAGCAGTGAACGGCAGGGGTATGGC. The full variable domain, completed using reference TRBV2 and TRBJ1-2, is EPEVTQTPSHQVTQMGQEVILRCVPISNHLYFYWYRQILGQKVEFLVSFYNNEISEKSEIFDDQFSVERPDGSNFTLKIRSTKLEDSAMYFCASSERQGYGYTFGSGTRLTVV.

This clone counts as medium-sized (0.01 to 0.1%) by frequency. The read falls 3 residues short of the CDR3 end, and the missing part is taken from the germline J gene. The V call is TRBV20-1, the J call TRBJ2-3; weak D call: TRBD2 (6 bases). Looked up from germline, CDR1 is DFQATT and CDR2 is SNEGSKA (reference sequence). V was shortened by 4 bases and J by 6 bases, with 8 bases between the two germline ends. The CDR3 length is 11 residues. The CDR3 spells CSAKAGDTQYF. Incomplete CDR3 DNA: TGCAGTGCTAAGGCGGGGGATACG.

Worth noting for this clone: The CDR3 goes on 3 residues after the read ends, and that part is filled in from the germline J gene. The J gene is TRBJ2-7, the V gene TRBV6-1; weak D call: TRBD1 (5 bases). CDR1 and CDR2 from the germline V gene are MNHNS and SASEGT. The ends were cut back, 3 bases at V and 3 bases at J, with 6 bases in the middle. The CDR3 is 12 amino acids. The CDR3 here is CASSETDYEQYF. CDR3 DNA, as far as it was read: TGTGCCAGCAGTGAGACAGACTACGAG.

Notes on this clone: The CDR3 end falls 3 residues outside the read, so it is completed with the germline J gene. The chain has TRBV30 and TRBJ1-5; no clear D. Germline CDR1 and CDR2: GTSNPN and SVGIG (reference sequence). The CDR3 covers 13 residues. The V and J ends lost 0 bases and 4 bases respectively, with 7 bases between them. The CDR3 spells CAWSVSQNQPQHF. The sequenced part of the CDR3 DNA is TGTGCCTGGAGTGTCAGTCAAAATCAGCCC.

As to this clone: The read finishes 3 residues shy of the CDR3 end, and the germline J gene is used to complete it. V is TRBV5-1 and J is TRBJ2-7; TRBD1 matches 9 bases. Germline V gives CDR1 SGHRS, CDR2 YFSETQ. The ends lost 0 bases at V and 5 bases at J; junction bases unmatched: 6. This CDR3 is 15 amino acids long. The CDR3 spells CASSLEGQGRDEQYF. The CDR3 bases that were read are TGCGCCAGCAGCTTGGAGGGACAGGGACGCGACGAG.

For this clone: The read terminates 3 residues ahead of where the CDR3 ends, so the germline J gene completes it. This rearrangement joins TRBV2 to TRBJ2-7; D is ambiguous. The CDR3 contains 11 residues. Germline CDR1 SNHLY, CDR2 FYNNEI. With 7 bases removed from V and 2 bases from J, the gap between germline ends came to 6 bases. CDR3 bases read: TGTGCCAGCAAACAGACCTACGAG. Its protein is CASKQTYE. The entire CDR3 sequence reads CASKQTYEQYF.

Points on this clone: The read comes to an end 3 residues before the CDR3 does, leaving the germline J gene to fill in the end. The chain uses TRBV11-2 and TRBJ2-1; D gene uncertain. Trimming removed 5 bases at V and 7 bases at J, with 9 bases between. This CDR3 comprises 12 residues. The germline gives CDR1 SGHAT, CDR2 FQNNGV. The covered CDR3 bases are TGTGCCAGCAGCCCGAAACAGAATGAG. This translates into CASSPKQNE. The whole CDR3 region reads CASSPKQNEQFF.